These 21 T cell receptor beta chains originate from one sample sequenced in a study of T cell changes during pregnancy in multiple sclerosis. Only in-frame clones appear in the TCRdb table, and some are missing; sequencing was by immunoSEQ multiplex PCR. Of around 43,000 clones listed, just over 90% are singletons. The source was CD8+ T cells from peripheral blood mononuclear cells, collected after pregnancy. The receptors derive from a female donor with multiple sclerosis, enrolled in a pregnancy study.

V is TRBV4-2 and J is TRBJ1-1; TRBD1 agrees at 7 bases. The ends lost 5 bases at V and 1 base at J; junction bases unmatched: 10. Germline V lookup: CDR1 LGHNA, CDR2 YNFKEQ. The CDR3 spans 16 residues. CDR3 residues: CASSKGAGGTNTEAFF. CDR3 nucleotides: TGTGCCAGCAGCAAGGGGGCAGGGGGAACGAACACTGAAGCTTTCTTT.

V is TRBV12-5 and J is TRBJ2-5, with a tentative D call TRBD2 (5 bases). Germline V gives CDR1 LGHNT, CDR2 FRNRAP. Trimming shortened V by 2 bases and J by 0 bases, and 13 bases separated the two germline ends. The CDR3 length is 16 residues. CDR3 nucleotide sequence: TGTGCTAGTGGTTTGCCCGCCGCCGGGGACCAAGAGACCCAGTACTTC. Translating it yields CASGLPAAGDQETQYF.

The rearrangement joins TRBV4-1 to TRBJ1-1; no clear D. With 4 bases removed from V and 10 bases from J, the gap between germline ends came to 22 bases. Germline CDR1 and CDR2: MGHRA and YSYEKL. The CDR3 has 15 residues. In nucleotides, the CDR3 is TGCGCCAGCAGCCGGGTAGACTCATTCGAGGGTGGAGCTTTCTTT. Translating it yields CASSRVDSFEGGAFF.

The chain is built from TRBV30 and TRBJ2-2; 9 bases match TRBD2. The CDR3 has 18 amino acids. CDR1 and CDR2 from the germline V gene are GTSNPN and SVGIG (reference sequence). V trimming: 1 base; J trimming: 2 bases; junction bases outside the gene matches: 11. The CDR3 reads CAWSGYQTSGVNTGELFF. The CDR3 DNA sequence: TGTGCCTGGAGTGGGTACCAGACTAGCGGAGTCAACACCGGGGAGCTGTTTTTT. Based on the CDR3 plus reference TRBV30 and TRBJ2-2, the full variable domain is SQTIHQWPATLVQPVGSPLSLECTVEGTSNPNLYWYRQAAGRGLQLLFYSVGIGQISSEVPQNLSASRPQDRQFILSSKKLLLSDSGFYLCAWSGYQTSGVNTGELFFGEGSRLTVL.

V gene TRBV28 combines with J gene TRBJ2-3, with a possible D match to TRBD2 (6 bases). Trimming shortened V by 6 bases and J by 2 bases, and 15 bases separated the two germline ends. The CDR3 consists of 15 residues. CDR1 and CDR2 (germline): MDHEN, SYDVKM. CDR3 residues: CASSEGLKFTDTQYF. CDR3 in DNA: TGTGCCAGCAGCGAGGGACTTAAATTCACAGATACGCAGTATTTT.

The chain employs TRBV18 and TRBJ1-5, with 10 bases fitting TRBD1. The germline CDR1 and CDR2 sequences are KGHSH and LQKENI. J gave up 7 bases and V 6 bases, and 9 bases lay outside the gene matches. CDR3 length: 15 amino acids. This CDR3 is CASSPGTGVRQPQHF. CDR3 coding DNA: TGTGCCAGCTCGCCCGGGACAGGGGTTCGGCAGCCCCAGCATTTT.

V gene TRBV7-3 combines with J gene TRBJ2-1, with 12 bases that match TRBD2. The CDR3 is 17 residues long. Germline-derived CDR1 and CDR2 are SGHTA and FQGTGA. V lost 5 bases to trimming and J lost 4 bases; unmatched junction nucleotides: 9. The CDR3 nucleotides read TGTGCCAGCAGCCAGACTAGCGGGAGTGGCCCATACAATGAGCAGTTCTTC. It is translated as CASSQTSGSGPYNEQFF.

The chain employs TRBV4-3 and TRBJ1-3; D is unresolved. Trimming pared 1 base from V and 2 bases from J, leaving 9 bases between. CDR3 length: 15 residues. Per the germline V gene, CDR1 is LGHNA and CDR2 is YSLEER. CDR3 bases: TGCGCCAGCAGCCAAGGCACAGCAGCTGGAAACACCATATATTTT. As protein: CASSQGTAAGNTIYF.

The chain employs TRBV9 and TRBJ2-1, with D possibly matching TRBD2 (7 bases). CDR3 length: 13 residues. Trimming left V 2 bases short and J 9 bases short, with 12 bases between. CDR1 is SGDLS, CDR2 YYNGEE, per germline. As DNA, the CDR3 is TGTGCCAGCAGCGTGGGGGGGCAGGGTGAGCAGTTCTTC. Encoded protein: CASSVGGQGEQFF.

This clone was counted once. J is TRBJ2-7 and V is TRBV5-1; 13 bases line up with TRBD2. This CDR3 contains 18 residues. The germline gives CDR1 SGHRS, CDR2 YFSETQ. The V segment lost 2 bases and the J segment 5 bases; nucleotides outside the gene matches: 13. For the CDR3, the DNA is TGCGCCAGCAGCTTCACCCCCTGGACTAGCGGGAGTAGAAACGAGCAGTACTTC. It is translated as CASSFTPWTSGSRNEQYF.

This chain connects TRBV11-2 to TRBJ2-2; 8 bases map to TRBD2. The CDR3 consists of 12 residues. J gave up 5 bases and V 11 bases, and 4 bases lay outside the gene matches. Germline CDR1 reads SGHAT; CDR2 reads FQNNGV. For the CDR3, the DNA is TGTGCCCGCCGGGAGGGGACCGGGGAGCTGTTTTTT. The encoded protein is CARREGTGELFF.

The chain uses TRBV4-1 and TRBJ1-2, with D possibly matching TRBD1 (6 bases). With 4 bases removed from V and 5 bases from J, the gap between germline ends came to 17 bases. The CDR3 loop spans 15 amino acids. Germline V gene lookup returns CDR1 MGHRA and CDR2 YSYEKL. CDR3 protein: CASSRPGGAYYGYTF. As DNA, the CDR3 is TGCGCCAGCAGCCGCCCGGGGGGGGCGTATTATGGCTACACCTTC.

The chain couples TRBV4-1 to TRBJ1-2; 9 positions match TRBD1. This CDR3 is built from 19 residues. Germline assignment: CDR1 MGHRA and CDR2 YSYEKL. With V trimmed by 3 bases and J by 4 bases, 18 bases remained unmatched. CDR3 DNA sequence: TGCGCCAGCAGCCACAGAACGAGAACAGGGGGCCTTCTTGGCTATGGCTACACCTTC. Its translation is CASSHRTRTGGLLGYGYTF.

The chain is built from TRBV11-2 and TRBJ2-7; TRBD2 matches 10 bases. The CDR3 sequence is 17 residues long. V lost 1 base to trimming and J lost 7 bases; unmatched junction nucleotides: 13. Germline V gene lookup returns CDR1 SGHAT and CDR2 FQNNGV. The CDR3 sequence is CASSLVLSGRAGNEQYF. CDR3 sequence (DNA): TGTGCCAGCAGCTTAGTCCTGAGCGGGAGGGCCGGAAATGAGCAGTACTTC.

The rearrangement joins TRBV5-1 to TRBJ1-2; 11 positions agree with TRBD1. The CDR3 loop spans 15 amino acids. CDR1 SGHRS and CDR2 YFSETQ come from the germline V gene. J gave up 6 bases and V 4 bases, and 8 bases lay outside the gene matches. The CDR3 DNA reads TGCGCCAGCAGCCGGGAGGACAGGGGGCTAGATGGCTACACCTTC. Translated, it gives CASSREDRGLDGYTF.

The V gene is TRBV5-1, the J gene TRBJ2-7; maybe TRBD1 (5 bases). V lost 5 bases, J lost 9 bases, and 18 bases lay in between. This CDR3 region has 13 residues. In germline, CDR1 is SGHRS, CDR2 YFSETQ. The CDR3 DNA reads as TGCGCCAGCAGATTCAGGGAATTGGAAGGGCAGTACTTC. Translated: CASRFRELEGQYF.

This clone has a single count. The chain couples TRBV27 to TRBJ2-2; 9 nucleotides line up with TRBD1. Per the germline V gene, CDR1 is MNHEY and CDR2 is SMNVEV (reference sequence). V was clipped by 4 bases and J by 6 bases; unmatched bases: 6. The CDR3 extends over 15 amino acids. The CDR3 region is CASSYGTGYAGELFF. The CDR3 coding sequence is TGTGCCAGCAGTTATGGGACAGGGTATGCCGGGGAGCTGTTTTTT.

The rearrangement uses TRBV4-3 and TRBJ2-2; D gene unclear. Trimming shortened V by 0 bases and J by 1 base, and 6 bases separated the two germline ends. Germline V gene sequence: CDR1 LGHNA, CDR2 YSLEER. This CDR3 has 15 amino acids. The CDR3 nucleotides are TGCGCCAGCAGCCAAGAACAGTTGAACACCGGGGAGCTGTTTTTT. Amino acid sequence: CASSQEQLNTGELFF.

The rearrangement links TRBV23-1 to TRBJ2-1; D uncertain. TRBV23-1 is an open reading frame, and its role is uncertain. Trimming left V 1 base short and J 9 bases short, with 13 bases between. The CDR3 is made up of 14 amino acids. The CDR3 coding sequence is TGCGCCAGCAGTCAATACTCCCCACGAGGTGAGCAGTTCTTC. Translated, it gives CASSQYSPRGEQFF.

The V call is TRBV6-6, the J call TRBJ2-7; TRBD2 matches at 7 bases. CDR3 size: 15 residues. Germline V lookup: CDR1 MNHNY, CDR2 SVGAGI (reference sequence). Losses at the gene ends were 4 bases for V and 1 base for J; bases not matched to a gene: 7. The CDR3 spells CASSSLAGLSYEQYF. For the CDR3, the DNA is TGTGCCAGCAGTTCCTTAGCGGGCCTATCCTACGAGCAGTACTTC.

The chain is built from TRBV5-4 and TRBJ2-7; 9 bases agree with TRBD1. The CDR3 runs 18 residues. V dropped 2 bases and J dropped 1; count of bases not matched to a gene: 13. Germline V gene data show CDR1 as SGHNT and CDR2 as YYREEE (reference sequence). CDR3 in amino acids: CASSFSPNAGTGSYEQYF. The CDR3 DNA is TGTGCCAGCAGCTTTAGTCCGAACGCCGGGACAGGGTCCTACGAGCAGTACTTC.